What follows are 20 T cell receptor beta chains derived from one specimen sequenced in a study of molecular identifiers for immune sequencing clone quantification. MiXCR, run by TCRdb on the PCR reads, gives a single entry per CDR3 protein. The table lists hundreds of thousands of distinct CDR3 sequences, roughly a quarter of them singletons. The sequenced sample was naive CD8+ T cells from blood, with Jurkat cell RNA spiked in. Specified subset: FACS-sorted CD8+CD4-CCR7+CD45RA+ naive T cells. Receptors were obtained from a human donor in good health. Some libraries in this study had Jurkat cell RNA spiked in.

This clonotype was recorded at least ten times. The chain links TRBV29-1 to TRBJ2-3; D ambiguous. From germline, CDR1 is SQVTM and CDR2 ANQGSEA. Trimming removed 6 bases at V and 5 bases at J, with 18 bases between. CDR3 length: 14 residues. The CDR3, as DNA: TGCAGCGTAGAAAATACTGCTAAGGGAGATACGCAGTATTTT. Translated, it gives CSVENTAKGDTQYF.

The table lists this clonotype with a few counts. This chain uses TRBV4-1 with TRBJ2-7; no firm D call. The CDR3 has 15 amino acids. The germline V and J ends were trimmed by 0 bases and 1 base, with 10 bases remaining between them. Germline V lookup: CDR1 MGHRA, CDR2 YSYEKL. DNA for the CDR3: TGCGCCAGCAGCCAAGATTTGCGCCGTTCCTACGAGCAGTACTTC. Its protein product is CASSQDLRRSYEQYF.

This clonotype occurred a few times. In DNA, the CDR3 is TGTGCCAGCAACGAGAGGGGGGCGACTCTGTACACTGAAGCTTTCTTT. Translated, it gives CASNERGATLYTEAFF. This chain connects TRBV13 to TRBJ1-1; D perhaps matches TRBD1 (6 bases). Trimming removed 7 bases from V and 3 bases from J, with 21 bases in between. The germline gives CDR1 PRHDT, CDR2 FYEKMQ (reference sequence). There are 16 residues in the CDR3. Combining the CDR3 with reference TRBV13 and TRBJ1-1 gives the whole variable domain AAGVIQSPRHLIKEKRETATLKCYPIPRHDTVYWYQQGPGQDPQFLISFYEKMQSDKGSIPDRFSAQQFSDYHSELNMSSLELGDSALYFCASNERGATLYTEAFFGQGTRLTVV.

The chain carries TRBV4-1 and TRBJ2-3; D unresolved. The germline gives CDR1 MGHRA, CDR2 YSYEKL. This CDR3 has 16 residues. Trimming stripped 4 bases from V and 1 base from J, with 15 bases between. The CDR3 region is CASSPGRRSGTDTQYF. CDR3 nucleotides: TGCGCCAGCAGCCCCGGGCGGCGGAGCGGCACAGATACGCAGTATTTT.

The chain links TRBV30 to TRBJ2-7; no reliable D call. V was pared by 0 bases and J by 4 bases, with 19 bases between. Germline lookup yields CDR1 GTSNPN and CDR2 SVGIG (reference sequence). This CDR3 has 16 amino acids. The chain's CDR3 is CAWSVQLKNSEYEQYF. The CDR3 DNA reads TGTGCCTGGAGTGTACAGTTGAAGAACAGTGAGTACGAGCAGTACTTC. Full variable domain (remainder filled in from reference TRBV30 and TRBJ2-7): SQTIHQWPATLVQPVGSPLSLECTVEGTSNPNLYWYRQAAGRGLQLLFYSVGIGQISSEVPQNLSASRPQDRQFILSSKKLLLSDSGFYLCAWSVQLKNSEYEQYFGPGTRLTVT.

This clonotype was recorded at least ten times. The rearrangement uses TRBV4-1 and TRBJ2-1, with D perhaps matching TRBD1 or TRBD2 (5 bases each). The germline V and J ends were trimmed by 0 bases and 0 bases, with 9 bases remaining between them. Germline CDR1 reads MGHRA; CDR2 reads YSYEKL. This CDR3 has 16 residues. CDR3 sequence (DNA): TGCGCCAGCAGCCAAGACAGGGCGGGCTCCTACAATGAGCAGTTCTTC. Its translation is CASSQDRAGSYNEQFF.

For the CDR3, the DNA is TGTGCCAGCAGTCTAGCGGGAGGGCTGTCAGATACGCAGTATTTT. Protein sequence: CASSLAGGLSDTQYF. The chain joins TRBV7-2 to TRBJ2-3; 12 bases agree with TRBD2. CDR3 size: 15 residues. CDR1 is SGHTA and CDR2 is FQGNSA in the germline V gene. Trimming removed 6 bases from V and 4 bases from J; junction bases left unmatched: 5.

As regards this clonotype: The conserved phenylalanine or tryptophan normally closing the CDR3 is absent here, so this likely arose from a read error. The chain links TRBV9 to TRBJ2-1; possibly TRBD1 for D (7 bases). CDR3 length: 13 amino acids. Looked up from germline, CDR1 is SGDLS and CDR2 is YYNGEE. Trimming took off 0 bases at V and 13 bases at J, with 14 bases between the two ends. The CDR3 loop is CASSVAQGTPQFS. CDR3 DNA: TGTGCCAGCAGCGTAGCACAGGGGACTCCCCAGTTCTCC.

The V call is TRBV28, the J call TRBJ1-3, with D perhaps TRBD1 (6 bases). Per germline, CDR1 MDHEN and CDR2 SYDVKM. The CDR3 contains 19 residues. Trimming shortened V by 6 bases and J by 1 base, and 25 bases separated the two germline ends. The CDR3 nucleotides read TGTGCCAGCAGCCTACTTAATAACCGGGACAAGAGATCTGGAAACACCATATATTTT. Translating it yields CASSLLNNRDKRSGNTIYF.

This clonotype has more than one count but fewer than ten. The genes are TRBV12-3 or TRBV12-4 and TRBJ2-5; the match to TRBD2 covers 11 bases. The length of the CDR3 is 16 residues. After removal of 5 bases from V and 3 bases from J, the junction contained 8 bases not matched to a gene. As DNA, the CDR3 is TGTGCCAGCAGTCCCTATAGCGGGAGGGCCAAAGAGACCCAGTACTTC. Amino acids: CASSPYSGRAKETQYF.

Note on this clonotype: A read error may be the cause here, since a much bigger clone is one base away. The CDR3 nucleotides are TGTGCCACCAGCAGAGTCGGAGGCGGGGGCTACTCCTACGAGCAGTACTTC. Protein product: CATSRVGGGGYSYEQYF. The genes are TRBV15 and TRBJ2-7, with a tentative D call TRBD2 (7 bases). The ends were cut back, 1 base at V and 0 bases at J, with 16 bases in the middle. The V gene's germline CDR1 is LNHNV and CDR2 YYDKDF (reference sequence). The CDR3 contains 17 residues. Using reference TRBV15 and TRBJ2-7 for the parts outside the CDR3, the full variable domain is DAMVIQNPRYQVTQFGKPVTLSCSQTLNHNVMYWYQQKSSQAPKLLFHYYDKDFNNEADTPDNFQSRRPNTSFCFLDIRSPGLGDTAMYLCATSRVGGGGYSYEQYFGPGTRLTVT.

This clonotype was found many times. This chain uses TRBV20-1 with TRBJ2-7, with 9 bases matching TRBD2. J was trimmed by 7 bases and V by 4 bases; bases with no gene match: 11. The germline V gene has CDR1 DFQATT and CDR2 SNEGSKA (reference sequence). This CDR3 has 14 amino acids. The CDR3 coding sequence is TGCAGTGCTATGGGGGCTAGCGGGAAGGGAGAGCAGTACTTC. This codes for CSAMGASGKGEQYF.

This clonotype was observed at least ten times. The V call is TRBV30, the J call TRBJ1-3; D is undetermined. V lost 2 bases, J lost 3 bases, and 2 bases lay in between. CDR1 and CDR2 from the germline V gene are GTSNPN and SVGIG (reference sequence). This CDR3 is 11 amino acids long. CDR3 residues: CAWSYGNTIYF. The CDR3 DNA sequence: TGTGCCTGGAGTTATGGAAACACCATATATTTT. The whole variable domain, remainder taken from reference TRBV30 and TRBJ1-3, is SQTIHQWPATLVQPVGSPLSLECTVEGTSNPNLYWYRQAAGRGLQLLFYSVGIGQISSEVPQNLSASRPQDRQFILSSKKLLLSDSGFYLCAWSYGNTIYFGEGSWLTVV.

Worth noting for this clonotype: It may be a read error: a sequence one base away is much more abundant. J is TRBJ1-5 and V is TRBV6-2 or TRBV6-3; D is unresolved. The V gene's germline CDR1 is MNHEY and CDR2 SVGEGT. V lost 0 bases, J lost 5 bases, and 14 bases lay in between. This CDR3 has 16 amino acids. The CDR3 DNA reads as TGTGCCAGCAGTTACTCGATCATAGGGTGGGATCAGCCCCAGCATTTT. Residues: CASSYSIIGWDQPQHF.

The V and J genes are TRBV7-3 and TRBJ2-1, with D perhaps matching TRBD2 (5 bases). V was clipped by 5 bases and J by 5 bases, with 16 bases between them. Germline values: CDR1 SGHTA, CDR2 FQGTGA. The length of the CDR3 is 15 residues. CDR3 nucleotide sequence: TGTGCCAGCAGCCCCGCGGTCGGGGAAGACAATGAGCAGTTCTTC. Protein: CASSPAVGEDNEQFF.

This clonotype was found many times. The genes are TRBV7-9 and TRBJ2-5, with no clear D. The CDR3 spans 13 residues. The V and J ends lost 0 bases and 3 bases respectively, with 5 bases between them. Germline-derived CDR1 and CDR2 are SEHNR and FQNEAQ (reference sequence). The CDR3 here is CASSLADKETQYF. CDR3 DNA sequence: TGTGCCAGCAGCTTAGCGGATAAAGAGACCCAGTACTTC.

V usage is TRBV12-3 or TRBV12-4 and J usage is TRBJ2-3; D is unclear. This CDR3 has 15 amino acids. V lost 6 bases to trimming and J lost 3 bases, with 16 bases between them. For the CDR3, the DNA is TGTGCCAGCAGCTCACCGGTCGAGGAGACAGATACGCAGTATTTT. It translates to CASSSPVEETDTQYF.

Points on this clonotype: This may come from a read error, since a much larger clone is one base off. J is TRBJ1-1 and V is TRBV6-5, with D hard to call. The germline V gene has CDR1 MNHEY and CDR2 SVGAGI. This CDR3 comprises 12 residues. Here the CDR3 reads CASTSMNTEASF. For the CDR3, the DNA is TGTGCCAGCACCAGCATGAACACTGAAGCTTCCTTT.

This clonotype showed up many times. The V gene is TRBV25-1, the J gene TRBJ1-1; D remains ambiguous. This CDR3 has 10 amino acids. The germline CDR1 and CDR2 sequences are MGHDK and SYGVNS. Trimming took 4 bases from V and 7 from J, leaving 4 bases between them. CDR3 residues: CASSGGEAFF. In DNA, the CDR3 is TGTGCCAGCAGTGGAGGTGAAGCTTTCTTT. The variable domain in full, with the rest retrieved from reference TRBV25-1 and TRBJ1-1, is EADIYQTPRYLVIGTGKKITLECSQTMGHDKMYWYQQDPGMELHLIHYSYGVNSTEKGDLSSESTVSRIRTEHFPLTLESARPSHTSQYLCASSGGEAFFGQGTRLTVV.

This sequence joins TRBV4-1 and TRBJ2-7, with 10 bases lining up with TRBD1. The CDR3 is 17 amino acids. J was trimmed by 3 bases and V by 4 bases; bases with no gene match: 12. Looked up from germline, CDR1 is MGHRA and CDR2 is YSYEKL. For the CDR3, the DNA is TGCGCCAGCAGCCCGCGAAGGCCTGGACAGGGGGTCTACGAGCAGTACTTC. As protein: CASSPRRPGQGVYEQYF.